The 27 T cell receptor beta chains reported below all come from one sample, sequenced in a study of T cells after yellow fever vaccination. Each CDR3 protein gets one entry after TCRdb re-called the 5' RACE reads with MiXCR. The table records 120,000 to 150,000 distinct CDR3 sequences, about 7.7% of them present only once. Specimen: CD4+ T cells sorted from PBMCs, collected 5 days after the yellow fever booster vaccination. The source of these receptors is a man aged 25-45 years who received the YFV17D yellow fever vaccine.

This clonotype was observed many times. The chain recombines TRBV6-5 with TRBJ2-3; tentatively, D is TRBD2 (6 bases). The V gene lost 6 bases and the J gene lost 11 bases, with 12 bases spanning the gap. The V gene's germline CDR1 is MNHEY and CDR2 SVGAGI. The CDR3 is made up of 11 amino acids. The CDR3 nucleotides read TGTGCCAGCAGCCCGGGACTCCAGCAGTATTTT. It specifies CASSPGLQQYF.

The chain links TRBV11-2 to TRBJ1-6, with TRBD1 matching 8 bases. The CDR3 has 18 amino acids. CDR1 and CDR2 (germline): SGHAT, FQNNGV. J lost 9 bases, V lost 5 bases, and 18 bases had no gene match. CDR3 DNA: TGTGCCAGCAGCGCACACAACCGCGCAGGGGGCAGCGGTTCACCCCTCCACTTT. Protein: CASSAHNRAGGSGSPLHF.

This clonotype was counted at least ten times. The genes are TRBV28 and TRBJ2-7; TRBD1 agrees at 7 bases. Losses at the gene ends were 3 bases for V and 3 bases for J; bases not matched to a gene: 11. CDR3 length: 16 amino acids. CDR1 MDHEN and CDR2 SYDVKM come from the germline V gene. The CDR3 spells CASSFTSAGGYYEQYF. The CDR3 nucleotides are TGTGCCAGCAGTTTTACTTCGGCAGGGGGATACTACGAGCAGTACTTC.

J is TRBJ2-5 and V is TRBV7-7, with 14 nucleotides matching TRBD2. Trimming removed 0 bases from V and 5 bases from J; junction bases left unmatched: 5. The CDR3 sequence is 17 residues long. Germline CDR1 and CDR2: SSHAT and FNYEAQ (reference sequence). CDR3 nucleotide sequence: TGTGCCAGCAGCTTAGCCCTGGGACTAGCGGGAGTGGAGACCCAGTACTTC. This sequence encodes CASSLALGLAGVETQYF.

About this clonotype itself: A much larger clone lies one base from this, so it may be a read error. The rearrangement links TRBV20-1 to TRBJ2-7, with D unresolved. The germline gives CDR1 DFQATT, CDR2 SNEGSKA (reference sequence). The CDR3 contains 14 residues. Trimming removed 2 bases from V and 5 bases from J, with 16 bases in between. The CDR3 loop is CSARHGTVLDEQYF. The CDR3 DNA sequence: TGCAGTGCTAGACATGGAACGGTCCTAGACGAGCAGTACTTC.

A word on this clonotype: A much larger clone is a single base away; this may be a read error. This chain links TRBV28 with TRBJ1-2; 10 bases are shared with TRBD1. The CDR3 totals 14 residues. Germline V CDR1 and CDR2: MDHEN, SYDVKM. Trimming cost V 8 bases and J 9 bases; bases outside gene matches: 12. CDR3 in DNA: TGTGCCAGCGAGGGACAGGGGAGGGTTTATAGCTACACCTTC. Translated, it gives CASEGQGRVYSYTF.

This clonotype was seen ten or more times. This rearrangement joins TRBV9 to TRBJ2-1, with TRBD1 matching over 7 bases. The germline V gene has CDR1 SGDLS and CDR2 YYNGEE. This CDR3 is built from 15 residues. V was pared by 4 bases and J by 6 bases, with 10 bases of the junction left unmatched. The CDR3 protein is CASSPRQGGGNEQFF. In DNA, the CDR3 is TGTGCCAGCAGCCCCCGACAGGGTGGCGGCAATGAGCAGTTCTTC.

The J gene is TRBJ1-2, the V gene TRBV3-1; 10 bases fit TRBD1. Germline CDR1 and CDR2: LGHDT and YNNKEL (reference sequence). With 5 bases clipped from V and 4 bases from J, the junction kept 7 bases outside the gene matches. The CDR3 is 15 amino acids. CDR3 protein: CASSTRTGGIYGYTF. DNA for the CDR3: TGTGCCAGCAGCACACGGACAGGGGGAATCTATGGCTACACCTTC.

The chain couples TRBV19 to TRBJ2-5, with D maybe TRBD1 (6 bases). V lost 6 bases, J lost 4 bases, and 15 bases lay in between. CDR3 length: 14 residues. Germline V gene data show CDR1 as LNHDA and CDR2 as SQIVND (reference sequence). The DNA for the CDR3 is TGTGCCAGTAGCCCCATCAGGGGAGCAGAGACCCAGTACTTC. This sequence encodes CASSPIRGAETQYF. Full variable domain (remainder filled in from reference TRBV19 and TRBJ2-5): DGGITQSPKYLFRKEGQNVTLSCEQNLNHDAMYWYRQDPGQGLRLIYYSQIVNDFQKGDIAEGYSVSREKKESFPLTVTSAQKNPTAFYLCASSPIRGAETQYFGPGTRLLVL.

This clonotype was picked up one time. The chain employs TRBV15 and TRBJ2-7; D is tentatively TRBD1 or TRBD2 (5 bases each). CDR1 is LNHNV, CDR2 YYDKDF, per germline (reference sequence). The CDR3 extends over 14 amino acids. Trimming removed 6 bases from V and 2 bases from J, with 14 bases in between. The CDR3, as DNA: TGTGCCACCAGGTCCTTTATGGGGGCCTACGAGCAGTACTTC. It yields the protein CATRSFMGAYEQYF.

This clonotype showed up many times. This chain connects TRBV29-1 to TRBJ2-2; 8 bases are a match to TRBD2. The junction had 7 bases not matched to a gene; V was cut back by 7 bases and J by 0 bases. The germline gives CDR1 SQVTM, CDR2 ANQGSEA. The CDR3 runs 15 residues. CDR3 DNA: TGCAGCGCCCGACGGGGGGGGGCGAACACCGGGGAGCTGTTTTTT. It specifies CSARRGGANTGELFF.

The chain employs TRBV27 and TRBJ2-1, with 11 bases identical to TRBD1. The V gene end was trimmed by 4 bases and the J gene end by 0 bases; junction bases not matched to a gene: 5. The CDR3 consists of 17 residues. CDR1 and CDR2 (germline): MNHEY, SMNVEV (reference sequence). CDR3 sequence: CASSSPGQGDSYNEQFF. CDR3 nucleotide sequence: TGTGCCAGCAGTTCTCCGGGACAGGGGGACTCCTACAATGAGCAGTTCTTC.

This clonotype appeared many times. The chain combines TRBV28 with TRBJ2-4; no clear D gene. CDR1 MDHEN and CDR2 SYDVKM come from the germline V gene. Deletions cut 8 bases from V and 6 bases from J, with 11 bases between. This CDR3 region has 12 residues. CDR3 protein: CASLGTPNIQYF. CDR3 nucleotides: TGTGCCAGCCTAGGTACCCCAAACATTCAGTACTTC.

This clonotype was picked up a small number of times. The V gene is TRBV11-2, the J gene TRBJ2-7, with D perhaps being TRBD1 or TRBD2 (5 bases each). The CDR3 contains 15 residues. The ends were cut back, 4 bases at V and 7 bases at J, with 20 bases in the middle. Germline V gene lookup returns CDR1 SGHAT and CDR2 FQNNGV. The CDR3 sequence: CASSSILVGPGEQYF. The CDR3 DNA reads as TGTGCCAGCAGCTCCATACTGGTGGGACCGGGGGAGCAGTACTTC. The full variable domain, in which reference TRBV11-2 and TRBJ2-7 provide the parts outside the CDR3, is EAGVAQSPRYKIIEKRQSVAFWCNPISGHATLYWYQQILGQGPKLLIQFQNNGVVDDSQLPKDRFSAERLKGVDSTLKIQPAKLEDSAVYLCASSSILVGPGEQYFGPGTRLTVT.

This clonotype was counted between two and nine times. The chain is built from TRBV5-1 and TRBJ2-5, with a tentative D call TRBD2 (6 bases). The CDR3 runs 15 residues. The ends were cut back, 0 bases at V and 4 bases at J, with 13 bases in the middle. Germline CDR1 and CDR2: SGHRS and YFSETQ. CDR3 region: CASSLAATRPETQYF. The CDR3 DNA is TGCGCCAGCAGCTTGGCCGCGACTAGACCAGAGACCCAGTACTTC.

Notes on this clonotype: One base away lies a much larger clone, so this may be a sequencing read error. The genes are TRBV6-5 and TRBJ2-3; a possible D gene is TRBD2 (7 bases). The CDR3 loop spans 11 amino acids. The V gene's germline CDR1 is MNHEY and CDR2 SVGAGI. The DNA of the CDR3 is TGTGCCATCAGTTACTCGGGGGGCTGGTATTTT. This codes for CAISYSGGWYF.

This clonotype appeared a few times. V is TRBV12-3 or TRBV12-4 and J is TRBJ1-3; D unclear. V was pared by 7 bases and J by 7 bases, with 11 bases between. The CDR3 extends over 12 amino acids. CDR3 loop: CASTPRRNTIYF. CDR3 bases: TGTGCCAGCACCCCGAGACGTAACACCATATATTTT.

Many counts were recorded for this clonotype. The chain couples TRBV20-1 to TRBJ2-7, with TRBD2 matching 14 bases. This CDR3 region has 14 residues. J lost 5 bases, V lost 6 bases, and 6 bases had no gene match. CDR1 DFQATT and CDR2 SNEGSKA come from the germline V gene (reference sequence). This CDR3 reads CSATGLAGENEQYF. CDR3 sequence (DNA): TGCAGTGCCACGGGACTAGCGGGAGAGAACGAGCAGTACTTC.

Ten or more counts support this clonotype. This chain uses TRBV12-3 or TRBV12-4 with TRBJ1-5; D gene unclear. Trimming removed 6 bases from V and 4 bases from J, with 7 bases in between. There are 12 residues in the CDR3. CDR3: CASRRGNQPQHF. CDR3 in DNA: TGTGCCAGCAGACGTGGAAATCAGCCCCAGCATTTT.

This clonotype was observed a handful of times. This chain's CDR3 is CASSSPSGRARGLSDTQYF. CDR3 coding DNA: TGTGCCAGCAGCAGCCCTAGCGGGAGGGCCCGAGGTTTATCAGATACGCAGTATTTT. This chain uses TRBV4-2 with TRBJ2-3, with 12 nucleotides matching TRBD2. Germline-derived CDR1 and CDR2 are LGHNA and YNFKEQ. The CDR3 loop spans 19 amino acids. V dropped 5 bases and J dropped 4; count of bases not matched to a gene: 16.

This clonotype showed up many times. The CDR3 DNA follows: TGCAGTGCCCCGGACCCCGGGGGGAATGAGCAGTTCTTC. Protein product: CSAPDPGGNEQFF. The J gene is TRBJ2-1, the V gene TRBV20-1; 7 nucleotides match TRBD2. CDR3 size: 13 residues. The V segment lost 6 bases and the J segment 7 bases; nucleotides outside the gene matches: 9. Germline-derived CDR1 and CDR2 are DFQATT and SNEGSKA (reference sequence).

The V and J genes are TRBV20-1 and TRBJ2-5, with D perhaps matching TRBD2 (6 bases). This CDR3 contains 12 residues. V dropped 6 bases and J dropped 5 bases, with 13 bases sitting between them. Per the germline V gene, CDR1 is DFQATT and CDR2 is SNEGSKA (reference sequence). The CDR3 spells CSAYREVETQYF. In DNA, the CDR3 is TGCAGTGCCTATAGGGAGGTCGAGACCCAGTACTTC.

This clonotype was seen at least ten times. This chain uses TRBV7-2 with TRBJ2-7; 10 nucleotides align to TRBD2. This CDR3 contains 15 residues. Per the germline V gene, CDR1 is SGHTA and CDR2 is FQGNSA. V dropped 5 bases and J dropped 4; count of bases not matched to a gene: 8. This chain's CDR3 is CASSTLAGGVYEQYF. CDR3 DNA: TGTGCCAGCAGCACTTTAGCGGGAGGTGTTTACGAGCAGTACTTC.

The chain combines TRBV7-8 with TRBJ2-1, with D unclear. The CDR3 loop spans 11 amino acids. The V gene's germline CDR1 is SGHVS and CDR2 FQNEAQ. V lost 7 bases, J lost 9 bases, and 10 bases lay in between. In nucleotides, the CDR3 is TGTGCCAGCAACCGAGACTCTGAGCAGTTCTTC. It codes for CASNRDSEQFF. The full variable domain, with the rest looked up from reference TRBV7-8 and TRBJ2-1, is GAGVSQSPRYKVAKRGQDVALRCDPISGHVSLFWYQQALGQGPEFLTYFQNEAQLDKSGLPSDRFFAERPEGSVSTLKIQRTQQEDSAVYLCASNRDSEQFFGPGTRLTVL.

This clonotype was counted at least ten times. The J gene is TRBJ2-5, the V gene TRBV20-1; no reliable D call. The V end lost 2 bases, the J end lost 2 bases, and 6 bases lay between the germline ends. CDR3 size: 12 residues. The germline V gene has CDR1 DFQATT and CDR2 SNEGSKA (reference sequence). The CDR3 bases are TGCAGTGCTAGATCCCCTCAAGAGACCCAGTACTTC. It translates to CSARSPQETQYF.

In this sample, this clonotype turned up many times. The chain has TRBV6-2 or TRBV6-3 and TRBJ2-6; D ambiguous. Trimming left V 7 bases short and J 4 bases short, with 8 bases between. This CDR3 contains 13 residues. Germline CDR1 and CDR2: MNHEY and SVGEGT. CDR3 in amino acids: CASTTLGANVLTF. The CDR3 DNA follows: TGTGCCAGCACCACTCTGGGGGCCAACGTCCTGACTTTC.

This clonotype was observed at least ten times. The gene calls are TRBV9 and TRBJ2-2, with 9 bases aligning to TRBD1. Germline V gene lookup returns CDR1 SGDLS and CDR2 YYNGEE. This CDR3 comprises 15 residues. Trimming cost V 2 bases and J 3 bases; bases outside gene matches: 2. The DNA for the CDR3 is TGTGCCAGCAGCGTCAGGACAGGGGACACCGGGGAGCTGTTTTTT. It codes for CASSVRTGDTGELFF.